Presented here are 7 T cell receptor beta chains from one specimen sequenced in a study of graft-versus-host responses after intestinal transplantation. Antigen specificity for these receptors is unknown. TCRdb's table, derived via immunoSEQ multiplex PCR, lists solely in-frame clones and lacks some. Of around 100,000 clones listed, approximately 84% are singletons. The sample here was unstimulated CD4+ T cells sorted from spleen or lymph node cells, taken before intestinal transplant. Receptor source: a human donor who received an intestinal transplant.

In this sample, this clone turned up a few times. The CDR3 spells CAISESPQETQYF. DNA of the CDR3: TGTGCCATCAGTGAGTCGCCCCAAGAGACCCAGTACTTC. The chain couples TRBV10-3 to TRBJ2-5; no clear D. Trimming took 0 bases from V and 1 from J, leaving 3 bases between them. The CDR3 length is 13 residues. The germline V gene has CDR1 ENHRY and CDR2 SYGVKD.

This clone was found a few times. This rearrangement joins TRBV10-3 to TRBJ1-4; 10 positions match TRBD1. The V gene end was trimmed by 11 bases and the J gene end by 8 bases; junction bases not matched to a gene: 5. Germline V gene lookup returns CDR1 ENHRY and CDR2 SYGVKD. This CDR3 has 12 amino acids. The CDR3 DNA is TGTGCCGCCGGGACAGGGGAGGAAAAACTGTTTTTT. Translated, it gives CAAGTGEEKLFF.

The CDR3 protein is CAGGGGSNQPQHF. The DNA for the CDR3 is TGTGCTGGAGGAGGGGGTAGCAATCAGCCCCAGCATTTT. This sequence joins TRBV6-6 and TRBJ1-5, with D possibly being TRBD1 (6 bases). The germline CDR1 and CDR2 sequences are MNHNY and SVGAGI (reference sequence). The CDR3 loop spans 13 amino acids.

The CDR3 region is CASSTASYNSPLHF. The CDR3 DNA reads as TGTGCCAGTAGCACAGCCTCCTATAATTCACCCCTCCACTTT. The chain links TRBV19 to TRBJ1-6; no firm D call. The V end was cut by 6 bases, the J end by 0 bases, with 6 bases between. This CDR3 spans 14 amino acids. CDR1 is LNHDA, CDR2 SQIVND, per germline (reference sequence).

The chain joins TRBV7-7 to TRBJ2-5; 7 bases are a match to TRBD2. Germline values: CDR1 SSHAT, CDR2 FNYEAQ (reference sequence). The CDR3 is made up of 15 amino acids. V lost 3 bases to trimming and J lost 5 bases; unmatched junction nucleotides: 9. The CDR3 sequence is CASSFRSGLGETQYF. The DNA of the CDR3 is TGTGCCAGCAGCTTTCGGTCTGGACTAGGCGAGACCCAGTACTTC.

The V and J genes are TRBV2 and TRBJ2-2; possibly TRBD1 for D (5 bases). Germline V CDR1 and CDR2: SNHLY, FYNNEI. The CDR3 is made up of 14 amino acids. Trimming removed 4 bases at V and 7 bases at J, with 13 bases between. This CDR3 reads CASSAQGLIGELFF. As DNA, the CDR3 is TGTGCCAGCAGTGCCCAGGGCTTAATCGGGGAGCTGTTTTTT. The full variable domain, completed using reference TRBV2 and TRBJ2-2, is EPEVTQTPSHQVTQMGQEVILRCVPISNHLYFYWYRQILGQKVEFLVSFYNNEISEKSEIFDDQFSVERPDGSNFTLKIRSTKLEDSAMYFCASSAQGLIGELFFGEGSRLTVL.

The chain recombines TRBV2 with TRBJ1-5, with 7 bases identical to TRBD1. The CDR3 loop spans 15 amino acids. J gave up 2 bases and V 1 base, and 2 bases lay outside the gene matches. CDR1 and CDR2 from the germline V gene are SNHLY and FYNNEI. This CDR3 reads CASSEGQGGNQPQHF. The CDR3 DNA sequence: TGTGCCAGCAGTGAAGGGCAGGGGGGCAATCAGCCCCAGCATTTT.